This T cell receptor beta chain was found in a study of blood T cell repertoires in COVID-19. Study at large: Samples came from the United States, Italy and Spain, spanning acute and convalescent COVID-19. In each case, the material was cDNA or gDNA derived from T cells, B-cell-depleted T cells, or PBMCs.

The CDR3 length is 16 residues. CDR1 and CDR2 (germline): KGHDR, SFDVKD. Trimming cost V 4 bases and J 4 bases, with 15 bases left between them. Seattle-derived patients entered the study during active infection and were followed longitudinally. Authors' data handling: Reference gene primer amplification in the assay estimated nucleated cell counts. Method: immunoSEQ multiplex PCR; TCRdb's copy keeps in-frame clones and lacks some. The V and J calls and clone size are taken from that table; D and trimming were inferred from the DNA. The sample lists approximately 350,000 clones; about 90% were seen once.

The TCR originated in a woman in her 50s with COVID-19, enrolled during active disease. The chain is built from TRBV24-1 and TRBJ2-2; perhaps TRBD1 as D (6 bases). The material sequenced was peripheral blood. CDR3 in amino acids: CATSEHNRARTGELFF. CDR3 sequence (DNA): TGTGCCACCAGTGAACATAACAGGGCCCGCACCGGGGAGCTGTTTTTT.